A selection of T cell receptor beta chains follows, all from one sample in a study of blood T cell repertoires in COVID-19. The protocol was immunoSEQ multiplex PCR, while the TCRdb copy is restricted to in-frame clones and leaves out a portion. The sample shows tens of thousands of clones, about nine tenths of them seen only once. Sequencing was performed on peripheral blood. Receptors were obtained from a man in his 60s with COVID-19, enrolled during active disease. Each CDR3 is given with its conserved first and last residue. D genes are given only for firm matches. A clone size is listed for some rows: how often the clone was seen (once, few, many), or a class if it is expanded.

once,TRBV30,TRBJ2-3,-,CAWTRTSTDTQYF,TGTGCCTGGACCCGGACAAGCACAGATACGCAGTATTTT
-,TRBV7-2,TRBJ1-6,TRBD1,CASSLGGQSNSPLHF,TGTGCCAGCAGCTTAGGGGGACAGAGTAATTCACCCCTCCACTTT
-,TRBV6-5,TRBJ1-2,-,CASGFTGSSNLF,TGTGCCAGCGGGTTTACGGGATCTTCTAATCTCTTC
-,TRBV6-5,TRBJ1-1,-,CASSHGGENTEAFF,TGTGCCAGCAGTCACGGCGGGGAAAACACTGAAGCTTTCTTT
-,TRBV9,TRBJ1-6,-,CASSVEPLGPLHF,TGTGCCAGCAGCGTAGAACCCCTTGGCCCCCTCCACTTT
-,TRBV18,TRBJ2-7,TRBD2,CASSPTTSGSLYEQYF,TGTGCCAGCTCACCAACTACAAGCGGGAGTCTCTACGAGCAGTACTTC
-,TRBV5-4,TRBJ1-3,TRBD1,CASSLPGQISGNTIYF,TGTGCCAGCAGCTTACCGGGACAGATCTCTGGAAACACCATATATTTT
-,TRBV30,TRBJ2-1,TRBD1,CAWRRTGGNEQFF,TGTGCCTGGAGAAGGACAGGGGGCAATGAGCAGTTCTTC
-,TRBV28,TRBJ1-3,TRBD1,CASSPQGDSGNTIYF,TGTGCCAGCAGTCCTCAGGGGGATAGTGGAAACACCATATATTTT
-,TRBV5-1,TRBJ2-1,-,CASSLAQADNEQFF,TGCGCCAGCAGCTTGGCCCAAGCGGACAATGAGCAGTTCTTC
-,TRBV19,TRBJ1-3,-,CASTGISGNTIYF,TGTGCCAGTACAGGGATCTCTGGAAACACCATATATTTT
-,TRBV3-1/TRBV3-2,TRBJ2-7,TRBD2,CASSQAGLDSYEQYF,TGTGCCAGCAGCCAAGCCGGACTAGACTCCTACGAGCAGTACTTC
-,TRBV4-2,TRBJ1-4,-,CASSQDLRGGTNEKLFF,TGTGCCAGCAGCCAAGATCTTCGGGGGGGCACTAATGAAAAACTGTTTTTT
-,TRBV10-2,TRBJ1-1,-,CASSDRGGARGSSPEAFF,TGCGCCAGCAGTGACCGTGGGGGGGCAAGGGGTTCGTCTCCTGAAGCTTTCTTT
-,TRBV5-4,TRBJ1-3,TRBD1,CASSSPGTGLPGNTIYF,TGTGCCAGCAGCAGTCCCGGGACAGGGCTACCTGGAAACACCATATATTTT
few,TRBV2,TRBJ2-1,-,CASSEGNPLAIVVYNEQFF,TGTGCCAGCAGTGAAGGAAACCCTTTAGCGATTGTTGTCTACAATGAGCAGTTCTTC
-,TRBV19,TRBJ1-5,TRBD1,CASSRKTGGKVAQHF,TGTGCCAGTAGTAGAAAGACAGGGGGAAAAGTAGCCCAGCATTTT
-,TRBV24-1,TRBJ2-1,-,CATSPEGGNEQFF,TGTGCCACCAGTCCCGAGGGGGGGAATGAGCAGTTCTTC
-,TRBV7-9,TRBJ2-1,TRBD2,CASSPGLVAEQFF,TGTGCCAGCAGCCCCGGACTAGTTGCTGAGCAGTTCTTC
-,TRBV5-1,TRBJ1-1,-,CASSLPRSNTEAFF,TGCGCCAGCAGCTTACCCAGGTCGAACACTGAAGCTTTCTTT
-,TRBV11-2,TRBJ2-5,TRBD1,CASSQQQGQWGETQYF,TGTGCCAGCAGCCAACAACAGGGGCAGTGGGGAGAGACCCAGTACTTC
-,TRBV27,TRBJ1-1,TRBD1,CASSPRQGGFSTEAFF,TGTGCCAGCAGTCCCAGACAGGGCGGTTTTTCGACTGAAGCTTTCTTT
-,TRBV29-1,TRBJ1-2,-,CSAETGNRGGYTF,TGCAGCGCCGAAACAGGGAATAGAGGAGGCTACACCTTC